The sequence of this T cell receptor (beta chain) was determined in a study of blood T cell repertoires in COVID-19. This table comes from immunoSEQ multiplex PCR, and its TCRdb copy is limited to in-frame clones, with some not included. The top ten clones hold 25% to 35% of a sample with some 250,000 clones, over 70% of them seen once. This receptor was taken from a man in his forties or fifties with acute or convalescent COVID-19. Sequencing was performed on peripheral blood.

The CDR3, as DNA: TGCGCCAGCAGTGACCCAGGGACTAACTATGGCTACACCTTC. Translated, it gives CASSDPGTNYGYTF. The rearrangement uses TRBV10-2 and TRBJ1-2; a possible D gene is TRBD1 (5 bases). This CDR3 has 14 amino acids. Looked up from germline, CDR1 is WSHSY and CDR2 is SAAADI. The V gene lost 3 bases and the J gene lost 0 bases, with 8 bases spanning the gap.